This T cell receptor beta chain originates from a study of blood T cells in healthy people across ages. With regard to this clonotype: The antigen remains undetermined. A much larger clone lies a single base off, so this may be a read error.

The CDR3 runs 14 residues. Germline V gene sequence: CDR1 MDHEN, CDR2 SYDVKM. Isolation per sample recovered at least 6 million PBMCs. The study, taken as a whole, reports: Aged donors had fewer naive CD4+ cells and lower diversity than long-lived donors. PBMCs left unsorted prevented a conclusive naive versus antigen-experienced comparison. TCR beta diversity, measured per million T cells, fell in a roughly linear way with age.

Primers used in a second PCR of roughly 7 to 12 cycles were a sample-barcoded 5' primer and a J-beta primer mix. Using its own MiXCR run on the 5' RACE reads, TCRdb lists one record per CDR3 protein. In the table there are about 970,000 distinct CDR3 sequences, roughly 51% of which are singletons. Sequenced: blood. The receptor was derived from a woman in her sixties or seventies in good health. The rearrangement uses TRBV28 and TRBJ2-3, with a tentative D call TRBD2 (5 bases). The CDR3 coding sequence is TGTGCCAGCATCCCCCCGGGATCGCCAGATGCGCAGTATTTT. Translation gives CASIPPGSPDAQYF.